A selection of T cell receptor beta chains follows, all from one sample in a study of CD8+CD57+ T cells in acquired aplastic anemia. A single record per CDR3 protein comes from TCRdb applying MiXCR to the reads. The repertoire holds about 58,000 distinct CDR3 sequences, with roughly three fifths as singletons. Sequenced sample: sorted CD4+, CD8+, or CD8+CD57+ T cells (not recorded which) from PBMCs. These TCRs come from a human donor with aplastic anemia. Each CDR3 is given without its conserved first and last residue. Clone sizes are given selectively: once, few, many, or a class where the clone is expanded.

len,abundance,v_gene,CDR3aa
11,-,TRBV5-1,ASSRNRVDEQF
12,-,TRBV7-8,ASRFNTGNTEAF
11,few,TRBV19,ASMQGGSYGYT
11,-,TRBV7-9,ASSLGGFNEQF
11,few,TRBV14,ASSRQGGETQY
12,-,TRBV7-2,ASSQAAISGEQY
14,-,TRBV6-1,ASSSPYRGRETEAF
10,few,TRBV29-1,SVVKENTEAF
12,-,TRBV7-2,ASSLRTGVKEEY
15,once,TRBV2,ASSVRLAGGPVDEQY
15,few,TRBV12-3/TRBV12-4,ASSLGSSGGHYNEQF
14,many,TRBV6-5,ASSYLSQGKEAPLH
9,few,TRBV10-3,ATASEGLEY
13,-,TRBV20-1,SAQGRDGANYGYT
10,once,TRBV29-1,SLGQGGTEAF